This entry concerns a single TCR beta chain. The data belong to a study of cytomegalovirus exposure and HLA in healthy donors. The method was immunoSEQ multiplex PCR; TCRdb's version includes in-frame clones alone and lacks a portion of them. This sample has roughly 180,000 clones; around nine tenths occur once, and the top ten carry 6% to 8.5%. The ends were cut back, 0 bases at V and 2 bases at J, with 12 bases in the middle. Germline lookup yields CDR1 SGHNT and CDR2 YYREEE (reference sequence). The CDR3 spans 16 residues. The sequence was obtained from a man younger than 40 in good health and CMV-seropositive. Sequencing was done on a sample of PBMCs. The V gene is TRBV5-4, the J gene TRBJ1-3; weak D call: TRBD1 (6 bases). The CDR3 protein is CASSLGFPGAGNTIYF. CDR3 nucleotides: TGTGCCAGCAGCTTGGGGTTCCCAGGGGCTGGAAACACCATATATTTT.